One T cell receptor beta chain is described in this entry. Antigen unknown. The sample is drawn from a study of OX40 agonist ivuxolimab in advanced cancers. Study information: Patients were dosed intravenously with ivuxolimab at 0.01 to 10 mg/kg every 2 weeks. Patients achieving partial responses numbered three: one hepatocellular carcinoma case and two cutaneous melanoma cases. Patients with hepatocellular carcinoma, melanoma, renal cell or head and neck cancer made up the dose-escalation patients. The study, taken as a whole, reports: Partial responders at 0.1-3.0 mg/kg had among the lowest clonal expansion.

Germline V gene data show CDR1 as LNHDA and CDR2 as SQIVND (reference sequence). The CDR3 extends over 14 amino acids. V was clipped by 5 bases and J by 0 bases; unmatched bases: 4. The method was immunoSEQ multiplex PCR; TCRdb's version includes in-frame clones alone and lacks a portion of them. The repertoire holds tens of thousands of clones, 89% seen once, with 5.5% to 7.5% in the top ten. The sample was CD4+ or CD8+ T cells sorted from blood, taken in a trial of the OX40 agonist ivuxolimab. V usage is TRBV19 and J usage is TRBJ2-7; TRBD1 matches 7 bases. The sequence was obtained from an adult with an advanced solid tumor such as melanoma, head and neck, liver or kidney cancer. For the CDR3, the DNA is TGTGCCAGTAGTTCGACAGGGTTCTCCTACGAGCAGTACTTC. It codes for CASSSTGFSYEQYF.